This T cell receptor (beta chain) appears in the sequencing data of a study of cytomegalovirus exposure and HLA in healthy donors. Looking at the study overall: An early data release held tens of millions of unique TCRs from HLA-typed donors.

Overall study findings and caveats: In the analysis, some V segments, TRBV6-2 and TRBV6-3 included, were excluded as indistinguishable.

Vbeta (60) and Jbeta (13) primers were used in the PCR. The protocol was immunoSEQ multiplex PCR, while the TCRdb copy is restricted to in-frame clones and leaves out a portion. The table lists about 87,000 clones, 75% to 85% of them singletons. This clone appeared once. The target antigen is unknown. V dropped 2 bases and J dropped 8 bases, with 15 bases sitting between them. Germline assignment: CDR1 LNHNV and CDR2 YYDKDF (reference sequence). The CDR3 sequence is 14 residues long. The J gene is TRBJ1-2, the V gene TRBV15; D call uncertain. The sequencing sample was made of PBMCs. This receptor was obtained from a woman aged 40-49 years in good health and CMV-seronegative. In nucleotides, the CDR3 is TGTGCCACCAGCAGAACCCGGGAGTCCGGCGGCTACACCTTC. It specifies CATSRTRESGGYTF.